A selection of T cell receptor beta chains follows, all from one sample in a study of blood T cells in healthy people across ages. TCRdb recomputed calls from the 5' RACE reads with MiXCR, one row per CDR3 protein. The table includes about 1,000,000 distinct CDR3 sequences, 45% detected once. The sequencing sample was made of blood. These TCRs come from a woman aged 55-69 years in good health. The CDR3 runs from the conserved cysteine through the conserved F or W. A D gene is named only where the DNA matches it firmly. Clone size appears in some rows only: once, few, many, or a class for an expanded clone.

V gene	J gene	clone size	D gene	CDR3 DNA	CDR3 protein
TRBV2	TRBJ2-7	-	TRBD2	TGTGCCAGCAGTGCGACTAGCGGGACCTACGAGCAGTACTTC	CASSATSGTYEQYF
TRBV28	TRBJ2-5	-	TRBD2	TGTGCCAGCAGTTTAGGTGTTCGGGGGGGACACCGCTTACTCCAAGAGACCCAGTACTTC	CASSLGVRGGHRLLQETQYF
TRBV7-9	TRBJ1-4	-	-	TGTGCCAGCAGCCCAACTCCCATAAATGAAAAACTGTTTTTT	CASSPTPINEKLFF
TRBV6-5	TRBJ2-3	-	TRBD2	TGTGCCAGCACCTGGAGCGGGAGAGAGGGTACGCAGTATTTT	CASTWSGREGTQYF
TRBV27	TRBJ1-2	-	-	TGTGCCAGCAGGTTTCAGGGAAGTATCGGATACACCTTC	CASRFQGSIGYTF
TRBV12-3/TRBV12-4	TRBJ2-1	-	TRBD1	TGTGCCAGCAGCACCTACAGGGGTGAGCAGTTCTTC	CASSTYRGEQFF
TRBV7-8	TRBJ2-5	-	TRBD1	TGTGCCAGCAGCCACTCCCGGGACAGGGTACAAGAGACCCAGTACTTC	CASSHSRDRVQETQYF
TRBV3-1	TRBJ2-5	few	TRBD2	TGTGCCAGCAGCCAAGAGACTAGCGGGTATGGAGAGACCCAGTACTTC	CASSQETSGYGETQYF
TRBV29-1	TRBJ1-5	few	-	TGCAGCGTTGAAGTCCAACCCAATCAGCCCCAGCATTTT	CSVEVQPNQPQHF
TRBV15	TRBJ2-1	few	TRBD2	TGTGCCACCAGCAGAGATCTCCGACTAGCGGGAGATGAGCAGTTCTTC	CATSRDLRLAGDEQFF
TRBV9	TRBJ2-7	few	TRBD1	TGTGCCAGCAGCGTAGCCGGGACAGCCTACGAGCAGTACTTC	CASSVAGTAYEQYF
TRBV5-8	TRBJ1-1	-	TRBD1	TGTGCCAGCAGCTTCACAGGGGCCACTGAAGCTTTCTTT	CASSFTGATEAFF
TRBV20-1	TRBJ2-7	-	TRBD2	TGCAGTGCTACTCCCCTGACTAGCGGACCCTACGAGCAGTACTTC	CSATPLTSGPYEQYF
TRBV6-1	TRBJ2-7	-	-	TGTGCCAGCAGTATCAGGACGCCTGAGTACGAGCAGTACTTC	CASSIRTPEYEQYF
TRBV7-3	TRBJ2-5	-	-	TGTGCCAGCAGCTTAACGCAGTTGGGTAATGAGCAGTACTTC	CASSLTQLGNEQYF
TRBV7-2	TRBJ1-2	-	-	TGTGCCAGCAGCTTATGGGGGGCCTCCTCCTATGGCTACACCTTC	CASSLWGASSYGYTF
TRBV5-1	TRBJ2-1	-	TRBD2	TGCGCCAGCAGCCTCCCTAGCGGGAGGAGTTATGAGCAGTTCTTC	CASSLPSGRSYEQFF
TRBV24-1	TRBJ2-2	-	TRBD2	TGTACCACCAGTGATCCTAGCGGAGCGAACACCGGGGAGCTGTTTTTT	CTTSDPSGANTGELFF
TRBV27	TRBJ2-3	-	-	TGTGCCAGCAGTCACCAAGCCGGGACGAAAGACACGCCAGATACGCAGTATTTT	CASSHQAGTKDTPDTQYF
TRBV15	TRBJ2-1	few	-	TGTGCCACCTCCCGAGGTGGGATCTCCCGCAATGAGCAGTTCTTC	CATSRGGISRNEQFF
TRBV20-1	TRBJ2-7	few	-	TGCAGTGCCCCAGAGGCCAAAAGCCCCTCCTACGAGCAGTACTTC	CSAPEAKSPSYEQYF
TRBV10-3	TRBJ2-7	-	TRBD2	TGTGCCATAACTAGCGGGAAACAAGAGGCCCAGTACTTC	CAITSGKQEAQYF
TRBV5-1	TRBJ2-1	-	TRBD1	TGCGCCAGCAGCAAGGGACAGGGGATGGTCAATGAGCAGTTCTTC	CASSKGQGMVNEQFF
TRBV7-3	TRBJ2-7	many	-	TGTGCCAGCAGCTTAAATGAGGGGGGAGAGCAGTACTTC	CASSLNEGGEQYF
TRBV20-1	TRBJ2-7	few	TRBD2	TGCAGTACGGAGTCAGCGGGGGGCTCCTACGAGCAGTACTTC	CSTESAGGSYEQYF
TRBV20-1	TRBJ2-7	-	-	TGCAGTGCTACTGCCCTAGCGAGACTTTCCGCAGGGCAGTACTTC	CSATALARLSAGQYF
TRBV9	TRBJ2-3	few	-	TGTGCCAGCAGCCCCTTCAGGGAGTTGAGCACAGATACGCAGTATTTT	CASSPFRELSTDTQYF
TRBV4-2	TRBJ1-2	-	-	TGTGCCAGCTCCGACCCGACAGCCGGCGAGTACTCTTATGGCTACACCTTC	CASSDPTAGEYSYGYTF
TRBV20-1	TRBJ2-7	-	-	TGCAGTGCTAGTTACAGGTCCTACGAGCAGTACTTC	CSASYRSYEQYF
TRBV5-1	TRBJ2-7	once	-	TGCGCCAGCATCTTTAATAGCTACTCCTACGAGCAGTACTTC	CASIFNSYSYEQYF
TRBV20-1	TRBJ2-3	-	TRBD2	TGCAGTGCTAGAGGACATTTAGCGGGAGGTCCCCTCACAGATACGCAGTATTTT	CSARGHLAGGPLTDTQYF
TRBV29-1	TRBJ2-5	-	-	TGCAGCGTTGATGTGGTCGGGGTGCAGACCCAGTACTTC	CSVDVVGVQTQYF
TRBV29-1	TRBJ1-1	-	-	TGCACCATACACCCGGGGTCCAACACTGAAGCTTTCTTT	CTIHPGSNTEAFF
TRBV3-1	TRBJ1-2	-	-	TGTGCCAGCAGCCAAGATCGGACAGCCGTCTATGGCTACACCTTC	CASSQDRTAVYGYTF
TRBV28	TRBJ1-2	-	-	TGTGCCAGCACCCCTCTCGGCGGAGTCAGCGGTGGCTACACCTTC	CASTPLGGVSGGYTF
TRBV3-1	TRBJ2-1	many	-	TGTGCCAGCAGCCACCTGGCATTCTACAATGAGCAGTTCTTC	CASSHLAFYNEQFF
TRBV9	TRBJ2-6	few	TRBD1	TGTGCCAGCAGCGTAAAGGGACAGGGAAACATGAACTCTGGGGCCAACGTCCTGACTTTC	CASSVKGQGNMNSGANVLTF
TRBV12-3/TRBV12-4	TRBJ2-1	-	TRBD2	TGTGCCAGCAGTCTGACTAGCGGGAGTCCCCATGAGCAGTTCTTC	CASSLTSGSPHEQFF
TRBV6-5	TRBJ2-5	-	TRBD2	TGTGCCAGCAGTTCCCCCACTAGCGGGAGTGAAGAGCAGTACTTC	CASSSPTSGSEEQYF
TRBV2	TRBJ2-4	-	-	TGTGCCAGCATCCAGGAAAAAACCCCAGCCAAAAACATTCAGTACTTC	CASIQEKTPAKNIQYF
TRBV20-1	TRBJ2-7	-	-	TGCAGTGCGGAGGACAGAGACTACGAGCAGTACTTC	CSAEDRDYEQYF
TRBV5-1	TRBJ2-3	-	TRBD2	TGCGCCAGCCGACCCGGGACTACCACAGATACGCAGTATTTT	CASRPGTTTDTQYF
TRBV20-1	TRBJ2-1	few	-	TGCAGTGCTAGACCAGGACAGTTAAGCTTCAATGAGCAGTTCTTC	CSARPGQLSFNEQFF
TRBV4-1	TRBJ2-4	few	TRBD2	TGCGCCAGCAGCCAAGATAGGGGAGTCTCGGGGGTAGCGGGAGATGTCAAAAACATTCAGTACTTC	CASSQDRGVSGVAGDVKNIQYF
TRBV29-1	TRBJ1-1	-	TRBD1	TGCAGCGTTGGATCGACAGGGTCGAACACTGAAGCTTTCTTT	CSVGSTGSNTEAFF
TRBV6-2/TRBV6-3	TRBJ2-1	-	-	TGTGCCAGCACCCAAAGGGGAAATGAGCAGTTCTTC	CASTQRGNEQFF
TRBV7-9	TRBJ2-5	-	-	TGTGCCAGCAGTTCACCCCCGGGCACAGGGAGTTTGGAAGAGACCCAGTACTTC	CASSSPPGTGSLEETQYF